The present T cell receptor beta chain was sequenced within a study of cytomegalovirus exposure and HLA in healthy donors. Details on this clone: Its antigen is currently unknown.

V was pared by 2 bases and J by 5 bases, with 10 bases between. The CDR3 is made up of 14 amino acids. The germline V gene has CDR1 MNHEY and CDR2 SVGAGI. PCR involved 60 Vbeta and 13 Jbeta primers. Assay: immunoSEQ multiplex PCR; the TCRdb copy retains only in-frame clones and omits some. The sample carries about 220,000 clones, around four fifths recorded once. Study conclusions and caveats: In the analysis, some V segments, TRBV6-2 and TRBV6-3 included, were excluded as indistinguishable.

V usage is TRBV6-5 and J usage is TRBJ1-5; D not resolved. Sequenced input: PBMCs. The source is a boy aged 2 to 9 in good health and CMV-seronegative. CDR3 amino acids: CASSYAGYDQPQHF. The CDR3 region has the DNA TGTGCCAGCAGTTACGCGGGGTACGATCAGCCCCAGCATTTT.